The entry below describes one T cell receptor (beta chain). This entry is derived from a study of blood T cell repertoires in COVID-19. Trimming at V came to 5 bases and at J to 4 bases, leaving 10 bases not matched to a gene. Germline values: CDR1 SGHVS, CDR2 FQNEAQ. The CDR3 length is 15 residues. Sequenced by immunoSEQ multiplex PCR; TCRdb stores in-frame clones only, minus some. This table holds 70,000 to 80,000 clones, about 90% found once. Sequenced sample: peripheral blood. The chain combines TRBV7-8 with TRBJ1-2, with 7 nucleotides matching TRBD1. This receptor was identified in a human donor in a cohort sampled during active COVID-19. Here the CDR3 reads CASSLQPDRAYGYTF. The CDR3 nucleotides read TGTGCCAGCAGCCTCCAACCCGACAGGGCCTATGGCTACACCTTC. Together with reference TRBV7-8 and TRBJ1-2, the CDR3 gives the full variable domain: GAGVSQSPRYKVAKRGQDVALRCDPISGHVSLFWYQQALGQGPEFLTYFQNEAQLDKSGLPSDRFFAERPEGSVSTLKIQRTQQEDSAVYLCASSLQPDRAYGYTFGSGTRLTVV.